These T cell receptor beta chains were read from a single sample in a study of prognosis after radiotherapy for stage I lung cancer. TCRdb processed the multiplex PCR reads anew with MiXCR; each CDR3 protein has one entry. In the table there are 20,000 to 25,000 distinct CDR3 sequences, 36% of which are singletons. The source was PBMCs, collected before or after stereotactic body radiation therapy (not recorded which). Receptor source: a donor at least 50 years old with non-small cell lung cancer. CDR3s include the opening cysteine and the closing phenylalanine or tryptophan. The D gene is left open where the match is weak. The listing skips clone size in some rows; elsewhere it reads once, few, many or a size class.

>TRBJ2-3|NA|NA|TRBV6-5
CASSSVSTDTQYF
TGTGCCAGCAGTTCAGTTAGCACAGATACGCAGTATTTT
>TRBJ1-5|many|NA|TRBV2
CASSVPQRNQPQHF
TGTGCCAGCAGTGTACCTCAGCGGAATCAGCCCCAGCATTTT
>TRBJ2-7|many|NA|TRBV20-1
CSARGAPGVYEQYF
TGCAGTGCTAGGGGGGCCCCAGGAGTCTACGAGCAGTACTTC
>TRBJ1-3|NA|NA|TRBV7-2
CASSFMNSLSGNTIYF
TGTGCCAGCAGCTTCATGAACAGCCTCTCTGGAAACACCATATATTTT
>TRBJ1-1|NA|TRBD1|TRBV7-2
CASSLARGRGGSTEAFF
TGTGCCAGCAGCTTAGCGAGGGGCAGGGGGGGATCCACTGAAGCTTTCTTT
>TRBJ2-2|many|TRBD2|TRBV2
CASSSGTSGSFGELFF
TGTGCCAGCAGTTCCGGGACTAGCGGGAGCTTCGGGGAGCTGTTTTTT
>TRBJ2-3|many|TRBD2|TRBV20-1
CSARRASGRGSTDTQYF
TGCAGTGCTAGAAGGGCTAGCGGGAGGGGAAGCACAGATACGCAGTATTTT
>TRBJ2-3|many|NA|TRBV3-1
CASSQDSGFSTDTQYF
TGTGCCAGCAGCCAAGATAGCGGTTTCAGCACAGATACGCAGTATTTT
>TRBJ2-5|many|NA|TRBV2
CASRATSSETQYF
TGTGCCAGCAGGGCGACTAGTTCAGAGACCCAGTACTTC
>TRBJ1-1|many|TRBD1|TRBV4-1
CASSQDPRPGQGVTEAFF
TGCGCCAGCAGCCAGGACCCGCGCCCCGGACAGGGGGTCACTGAAGCTTTCTTT
>TRBJ2-1|many|TRBD2|TRBV7-9
CASSPDGLAGEGEQFF
TGTGCCAGCAGCCCAGATGGACTAGCGGGAGAAGGTGAGCAGTTCTTC
>TRBJ1-1|NA|NA|TRBV5-6
CASSLTGTEAFF
TGTGCCAGCAGCTTGACAGGCACTGAAGCTTTCTTT
>TRBJ1-4|many|NA|TRBV28
CASSAGDATNEKLFF
TGTGCCAGCAGCGCAGGGGATGCAACTAATGAAAAACTGTTTTTT
>TRBJ2-3|NA|NA|TRBV11-3
CASSFSVGGGSGAGTQYF
TGTGCCAGCAGCTTCTCGGTTGGGGGCGGGAGCGGCGCAGGTACGCAGTATTTT
>TRBJ2-3|many|NA|TRBV7-9
CASSSDGRDTQYF
TGTGCCAGCAGCTCCGACGGGCGAGATACGCAGTATTTT
>TRBJ2-1|NA|TRBD2|TRBV11-3
CASSSGLAGLAYNEQFF
TGTGCCAGCAGCTCGGGACTAGCGGGCCTAGCATACAATGAGCAGTTCTTC
>TRBJ1-6|NA|TRBD1|TRBV30
CAWSVRSGTAINSPLHF
TGTGCCTGGAGTGTCCGCTCCGGGACAGCGATCAATTCACCCCTCCACTTT
>TRBJ2-2|medium-sized|NA|TRBV12-3/TRBV12-4
CASSLGGPSGELFF
TGTGCCAGCAGTTTGGGGGGGCCAAGCGGGGAGCTGTTTTTT
>TRBJ1-2|NA|NA|TRBV4-2
CASSQGSIYGYTF
TGTGCCAGCAGCCAAGGAAGCATCTATGGCTACACCTTC
>TRBJ1-1|NA|NA|TRBV19
CASSSGGVTEAFF
TGTGCCAGTAGTAGTGGGGGCGTTACTGAAGCTTTCTTT
>TRBJ1-2|many|NA|TRBV6-5
CASSLTQSLANYGYTF
TGTGCCAGCAGTTTAACCCAAAGTCTGGCTAACTATGGCTACACCTTC
>TRBJ2-2|NA|TRBD2|TRBV5-1
CASSELLAGSPWELFF
TGCGCCAGCAGCGAGCTACTAGCGGGTAGTCCCTGGGAGCTATTTTTT
>TRBJ2-7|many|NA|TRBV6-1
CASRSSVISYEQYF
TGTGCCAGCAGGAGTAGCGTCATCTCCTACGAGCAGTACTTC
>TRBJ1-1|many|NA|TRBV5-1
CASSLWGTREKTEAFF
TGCGCCAGCAGCTTATGGGGGACTCGGGAAAAGACTGAAGCTTTCTTT
>TRBJ1-2|NA|NA|TRBV6-1
CASRTRGRFEGYTF
TGTGCCAGCAGAACTAGGGGAAGATTTGAGGGCTACACCTTC
>TRBJ1-4|few|TRBD1|TRBV14
CASSRDRAGNEKLFF
TGTGCCAGCAGCCGCGACAGGGCAGGGAATGAAAAACTGTTTTTT
>TRBJ2-5|many|NA|TRBV5-1
CASSLWGPGETQYF
TGCGCCAGCAGCTTGTGGGGGCCGGGAGAGACCCAGTACTTC
>TRBJ1-2|many|TRBD1|TRBV2
CASSEGRGGHGYTF
TGTGCCAGCAGTGAAGGTAGAGGGGGCCATGGCTACACCTTC
>TRBJ2-2|NA|TRBD1|TRBV5-1
CASSPDRGGTGELFF
TGCGCCAGCAGCCCGGACAGGGGCGGGACCGGGGAGCTGTTTTTT
>TRBJ2-3|many|NA|TRBV7-2
CASSPGLLNPAQYF
TGTGCCAGCAGCCCTGGGCTCCTCAACCCCGCGCAGTATTTT
>TRBJ2-2|many|NA|TRBV30
CAWRAGTAYTGELFF
TGTGCCTGGCGAGCCGGGACTGCCTACACCGGGGAGCTGTTTTTT
>TRBJ2-1|many|TRBD2|TRBV30
CAWSGGRDNEQFF
TGTGCCTGGAGTGGCGGGAGAGACAATGAGCAGTTCTTC
>TRBJ2-5|many|NA|TRBV2
CASSVSGTQETQYF
TGTGCCAGCAGTGTAAGCGGAACCCAAGAGACCCAGTACTTC
>TRBJ2-3|many|NA|TRBV20-1
CSAREGGATTDTQYF
TGCAGTGCTAGGGAGGGCGGTGCCACCACAGATACGCAGTATTTT
>TRBJ1-2|many|NA|TRBV11-3
CASSLDFTAGSSGYTF
TGTGCCAGCAGCTTAGATTTTACAGCCGGGTCATCGGGCTACACCTTC
>TRBJ1-6|NA|NA|TRBV27
CASSLNGGPLHF
TGTGCCAGCAGTTTAAACGGGGGACCCCTCCACTTT
>TRBJ1-2|many|TRBD1|TRBV30
CAWSVAGGASYGYTF
TGTGCCTGGAGTGTAGCAGGGGGCGCCTCCTATGGCTACACCTTC
>TRBJ1-2|many|NA|TRBV27
CASSPVTGSGYTF
TGTGCCAGCAGTCCAGTTACAGGGAGTGGCTACACCTTC
>TRBJ1-1|many|NA|TRBV10-3
CAISELRVVNTEAFF
TGTGCCATCAGTGAGCTCAGGGTGGTTAACACTGAAGCTTTCTTT
>TRBJ2-1|many|NA|TRBV11-2
CASSSTPVEGNEQFF
TGTGCCAGCAGCTCCACCCCGGTCGAGGGCAATGAGCAGTTCTTC
>TRBJ2-7|many|NA|TRBV24-1
CATSAGSGVQYF
TGTGCCACCAGTGCAGGGTCGGGAGTGCAGTACTTC
>TRBJ2-2|many|TRBD1|TRBV9
CASSFGGQGGTGELFF
TGTGCCAGCAGCTTCGGAGGACAGGGAGGCACCGGGGAGCTGTTTTTT
>TRBJ2-1|many|NA|TRBV10-3
CAIRDRSGEQFF
TGTGCCATCAGAGACCGGAGCGGGGAGCAGTTCTTC